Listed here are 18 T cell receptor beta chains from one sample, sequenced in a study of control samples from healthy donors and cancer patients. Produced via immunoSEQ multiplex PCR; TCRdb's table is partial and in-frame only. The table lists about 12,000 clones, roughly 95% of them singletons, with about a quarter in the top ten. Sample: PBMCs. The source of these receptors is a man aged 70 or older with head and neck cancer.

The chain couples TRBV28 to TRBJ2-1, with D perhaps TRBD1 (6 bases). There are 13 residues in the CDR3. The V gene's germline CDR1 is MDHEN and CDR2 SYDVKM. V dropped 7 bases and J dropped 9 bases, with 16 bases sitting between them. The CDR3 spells CASTSLLGGEQFF. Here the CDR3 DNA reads TGTGCCAGCACCTCACTGCTAGGGGGTGAGCAGTTCTTC.

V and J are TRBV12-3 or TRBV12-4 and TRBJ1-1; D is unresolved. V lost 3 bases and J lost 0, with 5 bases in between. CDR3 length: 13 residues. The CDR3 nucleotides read TGTGCCAGCAGTTTCTACATGAACACTGAAGCTTTCTTT. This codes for CASSFYMNTEAFF.

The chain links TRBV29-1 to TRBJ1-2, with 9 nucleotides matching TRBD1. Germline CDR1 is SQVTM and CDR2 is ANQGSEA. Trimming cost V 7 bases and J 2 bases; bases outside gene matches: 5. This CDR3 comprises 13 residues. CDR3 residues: CSARDRENYGYTF. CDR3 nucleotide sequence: TGCAGCGCCAGGGACAGGGAGAACTATGGCTACACCTTC.

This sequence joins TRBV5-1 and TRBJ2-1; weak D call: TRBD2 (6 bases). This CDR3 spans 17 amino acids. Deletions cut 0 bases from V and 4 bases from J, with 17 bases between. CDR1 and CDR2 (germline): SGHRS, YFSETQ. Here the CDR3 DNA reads TGCGCCAGCAGCTTGGGAAGGGGCGGGACTGCGTACAATGAGCAGTTCTTC. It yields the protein CASSLGRGGTAYNEQFF. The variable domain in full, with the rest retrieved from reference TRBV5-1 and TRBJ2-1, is KAGVTQTPRYLIKTRGQQVTLSCSPISGHRSVSWYQQTPGQGLQFLFEYFSETQRNKGNFPGRFSGRQFSNSRSEMNVSTLELGDSALYLCASSLGRGGTAYNEQFFGPGTRLTVL.

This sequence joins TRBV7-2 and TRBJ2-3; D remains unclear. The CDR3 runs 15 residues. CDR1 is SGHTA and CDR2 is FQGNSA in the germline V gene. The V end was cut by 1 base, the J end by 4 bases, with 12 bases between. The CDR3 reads CASSLEVGRPDTQYF. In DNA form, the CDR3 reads TGTGCCAGCAGCTTAGAGGTCGGCAGGCCAGATACGCAGTATTTT.

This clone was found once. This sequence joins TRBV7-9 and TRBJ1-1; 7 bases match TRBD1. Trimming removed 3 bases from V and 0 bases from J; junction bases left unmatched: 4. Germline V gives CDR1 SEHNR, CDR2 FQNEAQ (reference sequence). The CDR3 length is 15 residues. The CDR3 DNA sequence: TGTGCCAGCAGCTTCCAGGGGGGGCTGAACACTGAAGCTTTCTTT. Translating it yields CASSFQGGLNTEAFF.

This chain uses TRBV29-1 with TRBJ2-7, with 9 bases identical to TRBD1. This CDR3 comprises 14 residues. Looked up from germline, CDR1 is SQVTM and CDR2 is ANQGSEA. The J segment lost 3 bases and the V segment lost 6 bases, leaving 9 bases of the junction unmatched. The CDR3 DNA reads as TGCAGCGTGACGAGACAGGGGGTCGGCTACGAGCAGTACTTC. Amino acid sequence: CSVTRQGVGYEQYF.

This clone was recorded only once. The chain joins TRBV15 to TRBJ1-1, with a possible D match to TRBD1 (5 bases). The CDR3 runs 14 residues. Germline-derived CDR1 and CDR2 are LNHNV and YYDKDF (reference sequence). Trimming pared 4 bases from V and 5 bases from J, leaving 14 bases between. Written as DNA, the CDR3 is TGTGCCACCAGCAACCAGGGCTCGGGTACTGAAGCTTTCTTT. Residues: CATSNQGSGTEAFF. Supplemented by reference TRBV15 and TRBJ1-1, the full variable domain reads DAMVIQNPRYQVTQFGKPVTLSCSQTLNHNVMYWYQQKSSQAPKLLFHYYDKDFNNEADTPDNFQSRRPNTSFCFLDIRSPGLGDTAMYLCATSNQGSGTEAFFGQGTRLTVV.

CDR3 nucleotides: TGTGCCAGCAGCTTGGGTAGCGGGGGACCTCAAGAGACCCAGTACTTC. This translates into CASSLGSGGPQETQYF. V and J are TRBV11-3 and TRBJ2-5; TRBD2 matches at 9 bases. Germline-derived CDR1 and CDR2 are SGHNT and YENEEA. V dropped 3 bases and J dropped 2; count of bases not matched to a gene: 7. This CDR3 is 16 amino acids long.

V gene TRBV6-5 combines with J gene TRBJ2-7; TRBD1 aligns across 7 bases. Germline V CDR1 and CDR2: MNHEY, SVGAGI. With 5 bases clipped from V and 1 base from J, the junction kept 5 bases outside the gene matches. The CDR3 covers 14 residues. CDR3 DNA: TGTGCCAGCAGTATAGGACAGGTATCCTACGAGCAGTACTTC. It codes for CASSIGQVSYEQYF.

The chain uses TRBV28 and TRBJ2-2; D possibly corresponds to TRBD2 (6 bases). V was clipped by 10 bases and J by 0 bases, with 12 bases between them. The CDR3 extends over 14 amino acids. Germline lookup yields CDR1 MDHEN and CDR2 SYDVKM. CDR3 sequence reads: CATYRGTNTGELFF. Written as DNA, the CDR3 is TGTGCCACTTACCGGGGGACGAACACCGGGGAGCTGTTTTTT.

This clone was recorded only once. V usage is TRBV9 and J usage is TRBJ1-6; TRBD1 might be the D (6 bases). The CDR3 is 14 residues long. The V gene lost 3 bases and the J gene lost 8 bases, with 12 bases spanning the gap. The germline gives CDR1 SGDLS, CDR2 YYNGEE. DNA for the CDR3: TGTGCCAGCAGCGGGGGGCGAGTCGATTCACCCCTCCACTTT. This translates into CASSGGRVDSPLHF.

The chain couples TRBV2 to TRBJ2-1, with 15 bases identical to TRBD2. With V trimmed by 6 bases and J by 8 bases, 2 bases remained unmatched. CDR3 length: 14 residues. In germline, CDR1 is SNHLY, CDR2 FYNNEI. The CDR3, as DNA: TGTGCCAGCAGGGGACTAGCGGGGGGACATGAGCAGTTCTTC. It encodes CASRGLAGGHEQFF. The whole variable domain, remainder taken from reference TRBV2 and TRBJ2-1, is EPEVTQTPSHQVTQMGQEVILRCVPISNHLYFYWYRQILGQKVEFLVSFYNNEISEKSEIFDDQFSVERPDGSNFTLKIRSTKLEDSAMYFCASRGLAGGHEQFFGPGTRLTVL.

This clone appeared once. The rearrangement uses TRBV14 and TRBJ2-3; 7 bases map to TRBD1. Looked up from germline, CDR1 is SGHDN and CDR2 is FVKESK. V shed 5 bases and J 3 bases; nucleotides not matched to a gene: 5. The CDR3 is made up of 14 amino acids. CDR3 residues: CASSFRQGTDTQYF. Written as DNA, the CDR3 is TGTGCCAGCAGCTTTCGACAGGGAACAGATACGCAGTATTTT.

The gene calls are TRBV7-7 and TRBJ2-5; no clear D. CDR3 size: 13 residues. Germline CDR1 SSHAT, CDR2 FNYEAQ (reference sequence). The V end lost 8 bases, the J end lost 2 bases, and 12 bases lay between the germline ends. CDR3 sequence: CASGSLEQETQYF. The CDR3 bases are TGTGCCAGCGGCAGCCTTGAGCAAGAGACCCAGTACTTC.

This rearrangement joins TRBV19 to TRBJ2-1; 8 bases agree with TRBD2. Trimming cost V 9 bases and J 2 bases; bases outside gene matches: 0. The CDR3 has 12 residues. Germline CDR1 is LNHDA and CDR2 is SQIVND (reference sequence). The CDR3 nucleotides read TGTGCCAGCGGGGGGGCCTACAATGAGCAGTTCTTC. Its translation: CASGGAYNEQFF.

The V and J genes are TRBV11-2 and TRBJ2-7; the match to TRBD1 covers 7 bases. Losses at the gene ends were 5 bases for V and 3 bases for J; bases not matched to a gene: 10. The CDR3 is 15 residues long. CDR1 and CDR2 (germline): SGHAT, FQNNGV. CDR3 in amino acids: CASSTRTGAIYEQYF. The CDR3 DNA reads TGTGCCAGCAGCACAAGGACAGGAGCCATCTACGAGCAGTACTTC.

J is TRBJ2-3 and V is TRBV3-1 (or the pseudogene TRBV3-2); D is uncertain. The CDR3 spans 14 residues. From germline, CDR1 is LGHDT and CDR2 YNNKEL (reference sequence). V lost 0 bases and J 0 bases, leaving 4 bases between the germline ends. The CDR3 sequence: CASSQEDSTDTQYF. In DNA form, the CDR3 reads TGTGCCAGCAGCCAAGAGGACAGCACAGATACGCAGTATTTT.